This TCR beta chain appears in the sequencing data of a study of T cell responses to AZD1222 COVID-19 vaccine. Sequencing was performed with immunoSEQ multiplex PCR; in TCRdb, only in-frame clones are kept and a portion is missing. This table has 90,000 to 120,000 clones, 70% to 90% appearing once. This CDR3 is built from 15 residues. Losses at the gene ends were 0 bases for V and 7 bases for J; bases not matched to a gene: 8. Germline assignment: CDR1 MNHEY and CDR2 SVGAGI. The chain uses TRBV6-5 and TRBJ1-2; 7 nucleotides match TRBD1. This receptor was taken from an adult in good health. Material: peripheral blood, obtained on day 0 of AZD1222 vaccination. The CDR3 here is CASSYSGAGGSGYTF. The CDR3 DNA sequence: TGTGCCAGCAGTTACTCGGGGGCAGGGGGTTCTGGCTACACCTTC.